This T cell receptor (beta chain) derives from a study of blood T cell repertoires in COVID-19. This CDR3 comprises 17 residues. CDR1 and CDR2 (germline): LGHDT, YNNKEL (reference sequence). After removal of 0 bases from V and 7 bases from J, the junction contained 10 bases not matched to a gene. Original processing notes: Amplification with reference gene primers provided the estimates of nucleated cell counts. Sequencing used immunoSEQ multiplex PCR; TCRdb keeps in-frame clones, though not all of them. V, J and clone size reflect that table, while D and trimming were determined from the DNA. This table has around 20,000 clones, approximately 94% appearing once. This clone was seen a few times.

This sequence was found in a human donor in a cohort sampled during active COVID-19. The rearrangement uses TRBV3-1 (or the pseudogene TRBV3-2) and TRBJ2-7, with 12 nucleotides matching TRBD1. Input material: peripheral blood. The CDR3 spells CASSQDSPGTGGEEQYF. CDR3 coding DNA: TGTGCCAGCAGCCAAGATTCCCCCGGGACAGGGGGCGAAGAGCAGTACTTC.